These 19 T cell receptor beta chains came from one sample sequenced in a study of T cells after yellow fever vaccination (dated by TCRdb to about 2019). The library was obtained by 5' RACE. Sequencing took place on an Illumina NovaSeq 6000. Clones were called with MiXCR by TCRdb after fastp trimmed the public reads at Q25, and only in-frame beta chains were retained. Identical CDR3 proteins give one entry, which carries the most common genes and DNA. The sample yields a few hundred thousand distinct CDR3 sequences; under 20% were counted once. The ten largest clones add up to roughly a sixth of the sample. The label giving this sample's treatment or condition can be read as: live attenuated yellow fever vaccine strain. Specimen: PBMCs, collected before the yellow fever booster vaccination. These receptors came from a man younger than 35 who received the YFV17D yellow fever vaccine.

The chain has TRBV4-1 and TRBJ1-4; D not certain. CDR1 MGHRA and CDR2 YSYEKL come from the germline V gene. This CDR3 spans 13 amino acids. Trimming pared 11 bases from V and 6 bases from J, leaving 16 bases between. The CDR3 DNA sequence: TGCGCCTGCGCGAGTTGGAGCGATGAAAAACTGTTTTTT. Translating it yields CACASWSDEKLFF.

V gene TRBV15 combines with J gene TRBJ2-3, with D uncertain. Trimming pared 3 bases from V and 9 bases from J, leaving 10 bases between. Germline assignment: CDR1 LNHNV and CDR2 YYDKDF (reference sequence). CDR3 length: 12 residues. The CDR3 spells CATSSLDVTQYF. The DNA for the CDR3 is TGTGCCACCAGCAGCTTAGACGTCACGCAGTATTTT.

V usage is TRBV6-5 and J usage is TRBJ1-1; possibly TRBD1 for D (5 bases). CDR3 length: 15 amino acids. Looked up from germline, CDR1 is MNHEY and CDR2 is SVGAGI. V was cut by 10 bases and J by 0 bases, with 18 bases left in between. Here the CDR3 DNA reads TGTGCCACACACGAACAGGACCGTTTGAACACTGAAGCTTTCTTT. Its translation is CATHEQDRLNTEAFF.

This clonotype has a handful of counts. V and J are TRBV12-3 or TRBV12-4 and TRBJ2-7; D unclear. Between the trimmed V and J ends, which lost 2 bases and 4 bases, there was a span of 6 bases. The CDR3 contains 12 residues. The CDR3 sequence is CASSLYGYEQYV. The CDR3 coding sequence is TGTGCCAGCAGTTTATATGGGTACGAGCAGTACGTC.

The gene calls are TRBV7-2 and TRBJ1-1; TRBD1 agrees at 8 bases. Germline assignment: CDR1 SGHTA and CDR2 FQGNSA. The ends lost 5 bases at V and 6 bases at J; junction bases unmatched: 8. The CDR3 has 14 amino acids. CDR3 residues: CASSLDRGQAEAFF. The CDR3 bases are TGTGCCAGCAGCCTAGACAGGGGCCAGGCTGAAGCTTTCTTT.

A few counts support this clonotype. The chain uses TRBV3-1 and TRBJ2-3, with unresolved D. The CDR3 length is 13 residues. The V gene lost 1 base and the J gene lost 4 bases, with 6 bases spanning the gap. Germline assignment: CDR1 LGHDT and CDR2 YNNKEL (reference sequence). CDR3 DNA sequence: TGTGCCAGCAGCCAAGGGGGTTCAGATACGCAGTATTTT. It yields the protein CASSQGGSDTQYF.

The rearrangement joins TRBV20-1 to TRBJ1-2; no clear D. V lost 7 bases and J 6 bases, leaving 15 bases between the germline ends. Germline assignment: CDR1 DFQATT and CDR2 SNEGSKA (reference sequence). The CDR3 is made up of 12 amino acids. CDR3 amino acids: CSEISDLNGYTF. Here the CDR3 DNA reads TGCAGTGAAATCAGTGACCTTAATGGCTACACCTTC.

This sequence joins TRBV4-2 and TRBJ2-3; the D is unclear. Germline assignment: CDR1 LGHNA and CDR2 YNFKEQ. This CDR3 contains 13 residues. Trimming took 1 base from V and 10 from J, leaving 12 bases between them. CDR3 nucleotides: TGTGCCAGCAGCCAAGTCCTAGGGCCTCCGCAGTATTTT. This translates into CASSQVLGPPQYF.

The DNA for the CDR3 is TGTGCCTTGACTAGCGGGGGACAAGATACGCAGTATTTT. Amino acid sequence: CALTSGGQDTQYF. The chain carries TRBV10-3 and TRBJ2-3; 12 positions match TRBD2. The V and J ends lost 11 bases and 5 bases, in that order; junction bases with no gene match: 5. Looked up from germline, CDR1 is ENHRY and CDR2 is SYGVKD. The CDR3 sequence is 13 residues long.

This clonotype has just a few counts. The chain is built from TRBV6-1 and TRBJ2-7, with D perhaps assigned TRBD1 or TRBD2 (5 bases each). Germline V gene sequence: CDR1 MNHNS, CDR2 SASEGT. CDR3 size: 16 residues. The V gene lost 11 bases and the J gene lost 0 bases, with 23 bases spanning the gap. CDR3 sequence (DNA): TGTGCCCACAGCATTTATGGGGGTCGGAGCTCCTACGAGCAGTACTTC. Protein product: CAHSIYGGRSSYEQYF.

The V and J genes are TRBV7-2 and TRBJ1-2; possible D gene TRBD1, 6 bases. The germline V and J ends were trimmed by 4 bases and 5 bases, with 20 bases remaining between them. The germline gives CDR1 SGHTA, CDR2 FQGNSA. The CDR3 loop spans 16 amino acids. Written as DNA, the CDR3 is TGTGCCAGCAGCTCAGATGGGGGCCCCCTAGCATATGGCTACACCTTC. Translating gives CASSSDGGPLAYGYTF.

This clonotype was observed a handful of times. The chain joins TRBV7-9 to TRBJ2-5, with D unresolved. V gave up 6 bases and J gave up 4 bases, with 9 bases separating them. Germline V lookup: CDR1 SEHNR, CDR2 FQNEAQ (reference sequence). This CDR3 contains 12 residues. The CDR3 coding sequence is TGTGCCAGCAGTAAGATGGCAGAGACCCAGTACTTC. It encodes CASSKMAETQYF. Supplemented by reference TRBV7-9 and TRBJ2-5, the full variable domain reads DTGVSQNPRHKITKRGQNVTFRCDPISEHNRLYWYRQTLGQGPEFLTYFQNEAQLEKSRLLSDRFSAERPKGSFSTLEIQRTEQGDSAMYLCASSKMAETQYFGPGTRLLVL.

The chain links TRBV5-4 to TRBJ1-1; possibly TRBD1 for D (5 bases). Trimming left V 2 bases short and J 4 bases short, with 12 bases between. From germline, CDR1 is SGHNT and CDR2 YYREEE (reference sequence). The CDR3 runs 14 residues. CDR3 protein: CASSLAGKITEAFF. CDR3 in DNA: TGTGCCAGCAGCTTAGCAGGGAAAATCACTGAAGCTTTCTTT.

The chain couples TRBV11-2 to TRBJ2-5; 8 bases agree with TRBD1. Losses at the gene ends were 5 bases for V and 5 bases for J; bases not matched to a gene: 4. Germline CDR1 and CDR2: SGHAT and FQNNGV. The CDR3 has 13 amino acids. This chain's CDR3 is CASSPNRGETQYF. The CDR3 DNA reads as TGTGCCAGCAGCCCCAACAGGGGGGAGACCCAGTACTTC. The variable domain in full, completed from reference TRBV11-2 and TRBJ2-5, reads EAGVAQSPRYKIIEKRQSVAFWCNPISGHATLYWYQQILGQGPKLLIQFQNNGVVDDSQLPKDRFSAERLKGVDSTLKIQPAKLEDSAVYLCASSPNRGETQYFGPGTRLLVL.

This clonotype appeared a few times. The chain couples TRBV27 to TRBJ2-1; D is tentatively TRBD1 or TRBD2 (7 bases each). The CDR3 contains 16 residues. Trimming pared 1 base from V and 9 bases from J, leaving 19 bases between. In germline, CDR1 is MNHEY, CDR2 SMNVEV (reference sequence). The CDR3, as DNA: TGTGCCAGCAGTTTATGGGGAGGGGGCGGTGGAGGTGAGCAGTTCTTC. Protein product: CASSLWGGGGGGEQFF.

This clonotype was observed a few times. DNA for the CDR3: TGCAGTGCTAGAGAGATATGGAGCAATCAGCCCCAGCATTTT. It codes for CSAREIWSNQPQHF. This sequence joins TRBV20-1 and TRBJ1-5; D is unclear. Germline V gene data show CDR1 as DFQATT and CDR2 as SNEGSKA (reference sequence). V was shortened by 0 bases and J by 1 base, with 7 bases between the two germline ends. This CDR3 has 14 amino acids.

The chain has TRBV30 and TRBJ2-5; tentatively, D is TRBD1 (6 bases). Trimming cost V 2 bases and J 7 bases, with 17 bases left between them. Germline lookup yields CDR1 GTSNPN and CDR2 SVGIG (reference sequence). The CDR3 loop spans 14 amino acids. The CDR3 DNA reads TGTGCCTGGAGTATGTCAGGGGCGAGGGGGACCCAGTACTTC. It codes for CAWSMSGARGTQYF.

This clonotype was counted only a few times. V gene TRBV4-1 combines with J gene TRBJ1-5, with a possible D match to TRBD1 (6 bases). Trimming cost V 1 base and J 2 bases, with 12 bases left between them. The CDR3 sequence is 16 residues long. In germline, CDR1 is MGHRA, CDR2 YSYEKL. The CDR3 loop is CASSQGQGKGNQPQHF. For the CDR3, the DNA is TGCGCCAGCAGCCAAGGCCAGGGGAAGGGCAATCAGCCCCAGCATTTT.

This clonotype was detected only a few times. CDR3 sequence (DNA): TGCGCCAGCAGTGACAGGGGGCCCACAGATACGCAGTATTTT. This sequence encodes CASSDRGPTDTQYF. The chain uses TRBV10-1 and TRBJ2-3, with 8 positions matching TRBD1. The CDR3 is 14 residues long. Germline-derived CDR1 and CDR2 are WNHNN and SYGVQD (reference sequence). V lost 3 bases, J lost 2 bases, and 1 base stayed unmatched.